This T cell receptor (beta chain) was retrieved from a study of low-dose radiotherapy and immunotherapy resistance in tumors. At the level of the study: Cyclophosphamide went in intravenously at 200 mg/m2 every two weeks, one day before radiation and immunotherapy.

The V and J ends lost 6 bases and 4 bases, in that order; junction bases with no gene match: 11. Per germline, CDR1 DFQATT and CDR2 SNEGSKA (reference sequence). The CDR3 has 15 amino acids. The time point denotes: after trial treatment. Regarding treatment: LDRT plus nivolumab, ipilimumab, low-dose cyclophosphamide and aspirin (RACIN trial). TRAV- and TRBV-specific primers primed first-strand cDNA, covering alpha and beta chains. With a V-primer adapter and a constant-region primer, TCRs were amplified for about 20 PCR cycles. TCRdb re-called the reads with MiXCR, one entry per CDR3 protein. The sample holds about 58,000 distinct CDR3 sequences, about 25% seen once.

The TCR originated in a male donor with prostate cancer. This chain uses TRBV20-1 with TRBJ2-1, with 8 bases identical to TRBD2. The starting material was PBMCs, obtained after low-dose radiotherapy plus immunotherapy. The CDR3 DNA sequence: TGCAGTGCCCTAAGATCTAGCGGGCAGTACAATGAGCAGTTCTTC. This gives the protein CSALRSSGQYNEQFF.